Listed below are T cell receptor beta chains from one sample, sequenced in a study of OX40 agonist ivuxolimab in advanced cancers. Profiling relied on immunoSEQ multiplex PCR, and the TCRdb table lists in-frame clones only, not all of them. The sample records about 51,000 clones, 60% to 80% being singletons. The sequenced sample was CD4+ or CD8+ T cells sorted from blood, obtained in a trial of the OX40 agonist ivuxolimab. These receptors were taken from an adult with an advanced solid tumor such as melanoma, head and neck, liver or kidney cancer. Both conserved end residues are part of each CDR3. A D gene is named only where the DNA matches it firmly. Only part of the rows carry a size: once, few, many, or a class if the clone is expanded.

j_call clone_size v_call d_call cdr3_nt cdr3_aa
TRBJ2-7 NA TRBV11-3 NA TGTGCCAGCAGCTTAGGCAGGTCTGGCGAGCAGTACTTC CASSLGRSGEQYF
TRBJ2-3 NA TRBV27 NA TGTGCCAGCAGTTTATCGAGGCAGGGCAGCACAGATACGCAGTATTTT CASSLSRQGSTDTQYF
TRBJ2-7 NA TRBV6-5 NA TGTGCCAGTTGGGACTTTTTCCTGGGGGAGCAGTACTTC CASWDFFLGEQYF
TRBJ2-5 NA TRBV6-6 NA TGTGCCAGCGTTGGGGGGTCCACTTATCAAGAGACCCAGTACTTC CASVGGSTYQETQYF
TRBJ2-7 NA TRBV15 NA TGTGCCACCAGCAGAGATGTGGGGTACGAGCAGTACTTC CATSRDVGYEQYF
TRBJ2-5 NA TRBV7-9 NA TGTGCCAGCAGCTTACCCCCCAAGGAGACCCAGTACTTC CASSLPPKETQYF
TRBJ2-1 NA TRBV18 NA TGTGCCAGCTCTCTACCCCGGGACTCGGGCTACAATGAGCAGTTCTTC CASSLPRDSGYNEQFF
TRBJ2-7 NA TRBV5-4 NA TGTGCCAGCAGCTTGGGACAGGTACACGAGCAGTACTTC CASSLGQVHEQYF
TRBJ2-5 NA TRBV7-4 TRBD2 TGTGCCAGCAGACGACTAGCGGGAGAACGGGAGACCCAGTACTTC CASRRLAGERETQYF
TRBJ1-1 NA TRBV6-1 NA TGTGCCAGCAGTGAGGGGCCGAACACTGAAGCTTTCTTT CASSEGPNTEAFF
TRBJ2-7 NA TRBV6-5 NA TGTGCCAGCAGTTCGAAGCCGGGCCAAAGCTACGAGCAGTACTTC CASSSKPGQSYEQYF
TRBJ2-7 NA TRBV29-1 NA TGCAGCGTACAGGTTGGATCCTACGAGCAGTACTTC CSVQVGSYEQYF
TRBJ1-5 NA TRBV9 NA TGTGCCAGCAGCGACGGTAACAATCAGCCCCAGCATTTT CASSDGNNQPQHF
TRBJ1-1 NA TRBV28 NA TGTGCCAGCAGTTTAGCCGGGGGAGGCACTGAAGCTTTCTTT CASSLAGGGTEAFF
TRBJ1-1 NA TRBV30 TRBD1 TGTGCCTGGAGTGCCGGGACAGGTGCCTTGAACACTGAAGCTTTCTTT CAWSAGTGALNTEAFF
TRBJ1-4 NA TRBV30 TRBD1 TGTGCCTGGGGGACGGGACAGGGCAGTGAAAAACTGTTTTTT CAWGTGQGSEKLFF
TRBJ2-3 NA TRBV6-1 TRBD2 TGTGCCAGCACCGCGGGACTAGCGGGTAGACCGCAGTATTTT CASTAGLAGRPQYF
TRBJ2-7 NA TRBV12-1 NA TGTGCCAGCAGCTCCTCGAACTACGAGCAGTACTTC CASSSSNYEQYF
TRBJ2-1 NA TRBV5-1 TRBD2 TGCGCCAGTGGACTAGACGTAAATGTGGGTCGTGGGAATGAGCAGTTCTTC CASGLDVNVGRGNEQFF
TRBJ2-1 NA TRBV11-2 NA TGTGCCAGCAGCCTTTCAGGGGTTTACAATGAGCAGTTCTTC CASSLSGVYNEQFF
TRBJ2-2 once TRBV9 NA TGTGCCAGCAGCGTAACTGGGGACACCGGGGAGCTGTTTTTT CASSVTGDTGELFF
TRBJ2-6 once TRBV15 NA TGTGCCACCAGCAGAGCAGGCTCAGGGGCCAACGTCCTGACTTTC CATSRAGSGANVLTF
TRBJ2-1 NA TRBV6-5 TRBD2 TGTGCCAGCAGTCTCAGCGGGAGGCAGTTCTTC CASSLSGRQFF
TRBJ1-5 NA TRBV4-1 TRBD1 TGCGCCAGCAGCCAAGGGGCGCGGGCAGGGGGTCAGCCCCAGCATTTT CASSQGARAGGQPQHF
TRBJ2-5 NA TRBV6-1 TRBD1 TGTGCCAGCAGTGGGGACAGGGGGCGCGAAGAGACCCAGTACTTC CASSGDRGREETQYF
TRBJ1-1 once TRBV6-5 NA TGTGCCAGCAGTTACGACCAGGGAGGGAACACTGAAGCTTTCTTT CASSYDQGGNTEAFF
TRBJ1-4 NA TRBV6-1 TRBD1 TGTGCCAGCAGTGGGGACAGACCCGCAACTAATGAAAAACTGTTTTTT CASSGDRPATNEKLFF
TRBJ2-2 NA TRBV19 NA TGTGCCAGTGGAGGGGGAATAGGGGTCTGGACCGGGGAGCTGTTTTTT CASGGGIGVWTGELFF
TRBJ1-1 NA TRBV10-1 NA TGCGCCAGCAGCCATACAGGGAACACTGAAGCTTTCTTT CASSHTGNTEAFF
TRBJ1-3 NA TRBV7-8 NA TGTGCCAGCAGCCCATCGACAAGAGGAAACACCATATATTTT CASSPSTRGNTIYF
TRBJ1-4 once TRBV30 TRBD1 TGTGCCTGGGGGACAGGCGGTTTAGGGGAAAAACTGTTTTTT CAWGTGGLGEKLFF
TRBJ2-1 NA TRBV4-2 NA TGTGCCAGCAGCCAAGATGGTAGCGATGCCTACAATGAGCAGTTCTTC CASSQDGSDAYNEQFF
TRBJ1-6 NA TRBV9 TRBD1 TGTGCCAGCAGCGTAGCCCTCACAGGGGTAGACTCACCCCTCCACTTT CASSVALTGVDSPLHF
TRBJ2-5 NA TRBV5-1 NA TGCGCCAGCAGCCCCGGGACACTCCCAGGGGAGACCCAGTACTTC CASSPGTLPGETQYF
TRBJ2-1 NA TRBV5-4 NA TGTGCCAGCAGCTCAGGACCAAGGTTATTCGGCTCCTACAATGAGCAGTTCTTC CASSSGPRLFGSYNEQFF
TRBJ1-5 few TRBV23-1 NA TGCGCCAGCAGTCAATCGAGTAGTTTCCAGCCCCAGCATTTT CASSQSSSFQPQHF
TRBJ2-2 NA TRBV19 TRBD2 TGTGCCAGTAGTATAGACCCACTAGCGGCGAACACCGGGGAGCTGTTTTTT CASSIDPLAANTGELFF
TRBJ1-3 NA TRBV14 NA TGTGCCAGCAGCCACGGCTCCTGGGGGGCATCGGGAAACACCATATATTTT CASSHGSWGASGNTIYF
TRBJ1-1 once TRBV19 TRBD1 TGTGCCAGTAGTATTAAGGTGACAGGGGTAACTGAAGCTTTCTTT CASSIKVTGVTEAFF
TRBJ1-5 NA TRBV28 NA TGTGCCAGCAGTTCCCCGTGGGGCATCGGGAATCAGCCCCAGCATTTT CASSSPWGIGNQPQHF
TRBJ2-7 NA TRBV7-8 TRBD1 TGTGCCAGCAGCCTCCGGACAGGGTGGGACGAGCAGTACTTC CASSLRTGWDEQYF
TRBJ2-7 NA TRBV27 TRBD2 TGTGCCAGCAGTTTCGGGCCCCCGGGACTAGCGACCTACGAGCAGTACTTC CASSFGPPGLATYEQYF
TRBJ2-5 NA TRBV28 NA TGTGCCAGCAGTTTATCGGGGGGCGGGCAGGAGACCCAGTACTTC CASSLSGGGQETQYF
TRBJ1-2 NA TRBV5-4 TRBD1 TGTGCCAGCACCCCGGACAGGGGGCTGTATGGCTACACCTTC CASTPDRGLYGYTF
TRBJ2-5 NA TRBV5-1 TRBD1 TGCGCCAGCAGCTTGGACACAGGGGAAGAGACCCAGTACTTC CASSLDTGEETQYF
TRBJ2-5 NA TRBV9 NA TGTGCCAGCAGCGTAGGCAGGGCTCAAGAGACCCAGTACTTC CASSVGRAQETQYF
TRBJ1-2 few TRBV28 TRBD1 TGTGCCAGCAGGAGACAGGGGAACTATGGCTACACCTTC CASRRQGNYGYTF
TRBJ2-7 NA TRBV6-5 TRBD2 TGTGCCAGCAGATACGGGACTAGCGGAACCTACGAGCAGTACTTC CASRYGTSGTYEQYF
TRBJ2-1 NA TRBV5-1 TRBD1 TGCGCCAGCTCTGAAGGACAGGGGCCCTACAATGAGCAGTTCTTC CASSEGQGPYNEQFF
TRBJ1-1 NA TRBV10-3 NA TGTGCCATCAGTGAGTCGACTCTTCAGCCTGAAGCTTTCTTT CAISESTLQPEAFF
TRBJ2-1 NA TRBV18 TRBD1 TGTGCCAGCTCCCCCCCCCAACAGGGGGCGCAACATGAGCAGTTCTTC CASSPPQQGAQHEQFF
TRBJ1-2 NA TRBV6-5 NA TGTGCCAGCAGGAGGGGACCTTCCTATGGCTACACCTTC CASRRGPSYGYTF
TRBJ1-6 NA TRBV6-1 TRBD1 TGTGCCAGCAGTGGACAGGGTAATATATCACCCCTCCACTTT CASSGQGNISPLHF
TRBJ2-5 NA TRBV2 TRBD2 TGTGCCAGCACCCCATTCAAGACTAGCGGGAGGGCCCTCGGAGAGCAGTACTTC CASTPFKTSGRALGEQYF